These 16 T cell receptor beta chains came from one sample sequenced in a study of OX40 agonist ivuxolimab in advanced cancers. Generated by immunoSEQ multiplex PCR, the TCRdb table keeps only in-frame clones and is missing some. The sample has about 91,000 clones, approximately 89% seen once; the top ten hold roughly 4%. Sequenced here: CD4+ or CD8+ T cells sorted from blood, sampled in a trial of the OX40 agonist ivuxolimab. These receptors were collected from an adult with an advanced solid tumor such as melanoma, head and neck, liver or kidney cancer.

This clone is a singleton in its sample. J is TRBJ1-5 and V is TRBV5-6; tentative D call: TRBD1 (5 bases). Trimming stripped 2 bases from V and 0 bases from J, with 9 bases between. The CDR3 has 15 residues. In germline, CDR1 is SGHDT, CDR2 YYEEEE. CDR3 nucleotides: TGTGCCAGCAGCTTTGGGGCAGATAGCAATCAGCCCCAGCATTTT. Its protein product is CASSFGADSNQPQHF. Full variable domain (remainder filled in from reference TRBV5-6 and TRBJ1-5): DAGVTQSPTHLIKTRGQQVTLRCSPKSGHDTVSWYQQALGQGPQFIFQYYEEEERQRGNFPDRFSGHQFPNYSSELNVNALLLGDSALYLCASSFGADSNQPQHFGDGTRLSIL.

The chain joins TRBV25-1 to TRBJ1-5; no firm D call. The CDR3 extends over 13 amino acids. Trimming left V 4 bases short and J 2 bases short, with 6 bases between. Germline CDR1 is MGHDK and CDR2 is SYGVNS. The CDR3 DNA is TGTGCCAGCAGTGTTTCGGGCAATCAGCCCCAGCATTTT. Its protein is CASSVSGNQPQHF.

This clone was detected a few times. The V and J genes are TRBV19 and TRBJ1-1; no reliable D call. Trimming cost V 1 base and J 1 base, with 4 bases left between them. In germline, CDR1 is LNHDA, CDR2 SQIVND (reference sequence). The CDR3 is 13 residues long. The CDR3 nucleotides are TGTGCCAGTAGTATAGTAAAGAACACTGAAGCTTTCTTT. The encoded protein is CASSIVKNTEAFF.

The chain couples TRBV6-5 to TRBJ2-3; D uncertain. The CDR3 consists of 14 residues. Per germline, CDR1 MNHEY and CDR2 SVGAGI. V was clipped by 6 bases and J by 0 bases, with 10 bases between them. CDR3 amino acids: CASRSQISTDTQYF. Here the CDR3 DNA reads TGTGCCAGCAGGTCCCAGATTAGCACAGATACGCAGTATTTT.

In DNA form, the CDR3 reads TGTGCCAGCAGGGGGGGGAGGAACACTGAAGCTTTCTTT. Amino acid sequence: CASRGGRNTEAFF. V is TRBV2 and J is TRBJ1-1; possible D gene TRBD1, 5 bases. Trimming cost V 6 bases and J 1 base, with 9 bases left between them. This CDR3 has 13 amino acids. In germline, CDR1 is SNHLY, CDR2 FYNNEI.

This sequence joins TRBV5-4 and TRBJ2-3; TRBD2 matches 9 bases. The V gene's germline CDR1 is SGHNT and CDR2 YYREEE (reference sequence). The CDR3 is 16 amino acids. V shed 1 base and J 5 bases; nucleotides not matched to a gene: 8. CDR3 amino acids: CASSLYVREGKDTQYF. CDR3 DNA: TGTGCCAGCAGCTTGTATGTGCGGGAGGGCAAAGATACGCAGTATTTT.

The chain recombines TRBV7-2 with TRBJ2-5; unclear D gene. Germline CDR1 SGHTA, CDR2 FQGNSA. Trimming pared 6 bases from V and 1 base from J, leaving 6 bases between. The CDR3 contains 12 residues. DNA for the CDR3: TGTGCCAGCAGTGGGATCCAAGAGACCCAGTACTTC. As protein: CASSGIQETQYF.

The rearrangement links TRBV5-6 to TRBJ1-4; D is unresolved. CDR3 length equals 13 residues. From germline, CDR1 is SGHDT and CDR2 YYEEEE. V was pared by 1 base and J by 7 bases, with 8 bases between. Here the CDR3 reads CASSLSSAEKLFF. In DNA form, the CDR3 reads TGTGCCAGCAGCTTGTCTTCGGCTGAAAAACTGTTTTTT.

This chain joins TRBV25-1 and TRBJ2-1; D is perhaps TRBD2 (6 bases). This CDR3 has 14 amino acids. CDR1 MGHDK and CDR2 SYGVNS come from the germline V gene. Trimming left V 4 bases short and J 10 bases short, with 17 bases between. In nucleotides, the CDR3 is TGTGCCAGCAGTGGACTAGGACTTTCCTCGGAGCAGTTCTTC. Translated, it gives CASSGLGLSSEQFF.

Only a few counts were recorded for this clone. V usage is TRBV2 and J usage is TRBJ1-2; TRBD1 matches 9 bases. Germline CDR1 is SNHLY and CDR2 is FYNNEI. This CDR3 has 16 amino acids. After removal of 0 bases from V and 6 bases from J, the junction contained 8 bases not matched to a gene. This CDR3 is CASSEAGGQGWNGYTF. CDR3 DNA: TGTGCCAGCAGTGAAGCGGGGGGACAGGGATGGAATGGCTACACCTTC.

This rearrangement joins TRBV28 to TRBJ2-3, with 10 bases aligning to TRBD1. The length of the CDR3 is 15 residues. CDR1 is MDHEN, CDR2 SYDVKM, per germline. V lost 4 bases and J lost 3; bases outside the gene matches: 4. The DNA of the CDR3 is TGTGCCAGCAGTTCCTCGGGACAGGGGACAGATACGCAGTATTTT. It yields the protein CASSSSGQGTDTQYF.

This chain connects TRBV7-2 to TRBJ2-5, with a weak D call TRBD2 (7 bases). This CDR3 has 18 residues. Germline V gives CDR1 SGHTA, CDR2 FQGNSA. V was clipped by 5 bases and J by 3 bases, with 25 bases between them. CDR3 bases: TGTGCCAGCAGCAGGGGGGAGAGGGCTAGCGGCTTGAAAGAGACCCAGTACTTC. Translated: CASSRGERASGLKETQYF.

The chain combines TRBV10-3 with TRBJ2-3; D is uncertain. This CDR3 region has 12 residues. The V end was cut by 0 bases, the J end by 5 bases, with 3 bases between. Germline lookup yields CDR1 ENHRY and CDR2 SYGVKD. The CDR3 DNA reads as TGTGCCATCAGTGAGTCTTTAGATACGCAGTATTTT. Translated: CAISESLDTQYF.

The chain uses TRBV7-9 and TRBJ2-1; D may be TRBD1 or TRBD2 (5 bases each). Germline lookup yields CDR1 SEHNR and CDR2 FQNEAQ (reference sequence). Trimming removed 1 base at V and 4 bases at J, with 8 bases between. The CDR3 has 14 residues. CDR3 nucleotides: TGTGCCAGCAGCTTAGGGGGGAATTACAATGAGCAGTTCTTC. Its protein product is CASSLGGNYNEQFF.

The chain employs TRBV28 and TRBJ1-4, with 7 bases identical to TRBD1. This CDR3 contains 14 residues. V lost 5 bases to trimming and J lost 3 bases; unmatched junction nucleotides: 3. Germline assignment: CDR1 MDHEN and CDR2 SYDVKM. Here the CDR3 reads CASSGTAPNEKLFF. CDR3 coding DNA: TGTGCCAGCAGTGGGACAGCCCCTAATGAAAAACTGTTTTTT.

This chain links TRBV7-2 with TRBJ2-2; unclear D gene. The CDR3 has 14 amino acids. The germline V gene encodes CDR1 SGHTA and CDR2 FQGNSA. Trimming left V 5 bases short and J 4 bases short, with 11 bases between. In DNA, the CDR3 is TGTGCCAGCAGCGCGACCGTTACCACCGGGGAGCTGTTTTTT. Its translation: CASSATVTTGELFF.